This T cell receptor (beta chain) comes out of a study of vaccination and CD4 T cells after COVID-19. Study in general: Median time from COVID diagnosis to post-COVID sampling was about 100 days (35 to 161).

Specified treatment: roughly nine-day PBMC culture with coronavirus spike peptide pools or control peptides (ViraFEST assay). ViraFEST stimulated the growth of antigen-specific T cells using peptide pools and subsequently profiled their TCRs by sequencing. IL-2 at approximately 10 IU/ml and peptide pools at 8.5 to 10 ug/ml were added to PBMCs cultured at about 2 million per well. Germline CDR1 reads DFQATT; CDR2 reads SNEGSKA (reference sequence). V lost 6 bases to trimming and J lost 5 bases, with 14 bases between them. The CDR3 is made up of 13 amino acids. The study sequenced cultured CD4+ T cell DNA using the Oncomine TCR Beta short-read assay. MiXCR was run by TCRdb on the PCR reads, yielding one entry per CDR3 protein. The table shows around 8,200 distinct CDR3 sequences, with 32% occurring only once. Points from the study as a whole: A nonsignificant median increase from around 21 to 38 SARS-CoV-2-reactive clonotypes was observed.

This clonotype has more than one count but fewer than ten. Its antigen is still unknown. The V gene is TRBV20-1, the J gene TRBJ1-5; D may be TRBD1 (5 bases). Sample: cultured CD4+ T cells from blood. This clonotype was sampled from a human donor with COVID-19. The CDR3 is CSATLGGDQPQHF. DNA of the CDR3: TGCAGTGCAACCCTTGGGGGTGATCAGCCCCAGCATTTT.